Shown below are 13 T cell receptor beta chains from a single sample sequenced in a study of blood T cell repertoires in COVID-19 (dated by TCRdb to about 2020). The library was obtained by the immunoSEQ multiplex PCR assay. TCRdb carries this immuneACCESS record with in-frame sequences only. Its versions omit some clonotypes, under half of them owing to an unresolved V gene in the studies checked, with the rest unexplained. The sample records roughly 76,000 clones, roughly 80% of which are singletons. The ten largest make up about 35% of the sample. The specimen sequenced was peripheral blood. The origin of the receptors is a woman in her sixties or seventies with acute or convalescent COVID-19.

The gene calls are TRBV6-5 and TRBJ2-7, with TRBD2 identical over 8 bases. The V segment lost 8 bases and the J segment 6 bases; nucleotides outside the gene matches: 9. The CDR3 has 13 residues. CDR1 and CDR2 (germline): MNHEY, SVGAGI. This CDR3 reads CASRISGTLEQYF. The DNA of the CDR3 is TGTGCCAGCCGCATTAGCGGGACTCTCGAGCAGTACTTC.

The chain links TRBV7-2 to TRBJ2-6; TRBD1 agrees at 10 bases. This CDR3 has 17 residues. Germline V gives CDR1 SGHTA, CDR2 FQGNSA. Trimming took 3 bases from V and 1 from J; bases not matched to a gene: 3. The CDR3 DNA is TGTGCCAGCAGCTTGGACAGGGGGATTTCTGGGGCCAACGTCCTGACTTTC. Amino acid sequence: CASSLDRGISGANVLTF.

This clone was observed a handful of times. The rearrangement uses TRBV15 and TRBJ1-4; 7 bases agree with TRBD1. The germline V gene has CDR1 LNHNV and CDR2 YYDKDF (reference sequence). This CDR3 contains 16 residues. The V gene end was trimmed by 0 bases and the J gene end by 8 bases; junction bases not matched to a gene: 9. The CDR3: CATSRDYPPGGEKLFF. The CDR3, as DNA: TGTGCCACCAGCAGAGATTATCCCCCAGGGGGGGAAAAACTGTTTTTT.

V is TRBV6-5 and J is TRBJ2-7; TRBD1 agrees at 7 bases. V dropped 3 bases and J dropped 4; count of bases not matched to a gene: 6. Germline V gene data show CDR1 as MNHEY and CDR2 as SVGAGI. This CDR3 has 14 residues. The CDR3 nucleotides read TGTGCCAGCAGTTATAACAGGGGTGGTTACGAGCAGTACTTC. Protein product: CASSYNRGGYEQYF.

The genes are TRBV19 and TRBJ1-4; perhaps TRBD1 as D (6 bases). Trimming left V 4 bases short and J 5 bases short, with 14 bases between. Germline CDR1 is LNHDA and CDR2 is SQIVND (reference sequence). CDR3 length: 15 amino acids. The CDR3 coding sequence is TGTGCCAGTAGTAGACTGGACAGAGTAAATGAAAAACTGTTTTTT. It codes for CASSRLDRVNEKLFF.

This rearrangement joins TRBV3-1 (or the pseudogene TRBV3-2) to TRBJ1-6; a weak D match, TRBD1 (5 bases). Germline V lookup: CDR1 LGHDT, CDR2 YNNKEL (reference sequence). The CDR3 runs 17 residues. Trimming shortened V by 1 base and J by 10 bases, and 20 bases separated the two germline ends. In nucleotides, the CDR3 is TGTGCCAGCAGCCAAGTTACCACAGCAGGGCTCAAATCACCCCTCCACTTT. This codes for CASSQVTTAGLKSPLHF.

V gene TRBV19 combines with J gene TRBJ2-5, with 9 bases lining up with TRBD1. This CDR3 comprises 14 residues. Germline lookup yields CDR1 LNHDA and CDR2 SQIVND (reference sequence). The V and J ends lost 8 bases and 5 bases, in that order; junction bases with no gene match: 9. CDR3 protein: CASRDRVGVETQYF. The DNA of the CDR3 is TGTGCCAGTCGGGACAGGGTTGGGGTGGAGACCCAGTACTTC.

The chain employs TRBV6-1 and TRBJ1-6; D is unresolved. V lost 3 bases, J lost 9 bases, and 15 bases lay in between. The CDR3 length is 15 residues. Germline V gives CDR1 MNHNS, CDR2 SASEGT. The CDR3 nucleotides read TGTGCCAGCAGTGAGAGCCTAAGACTACCTTCACCCCTCCACTTT. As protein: CASSESLRLPSPLHF.

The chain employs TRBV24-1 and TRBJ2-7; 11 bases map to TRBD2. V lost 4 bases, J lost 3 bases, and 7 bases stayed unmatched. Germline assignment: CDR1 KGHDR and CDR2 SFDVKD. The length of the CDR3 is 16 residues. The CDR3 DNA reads TGTGCCACCAGTGACGCTCATACTAGCGGGGGCTACGAGCAGTACTTC. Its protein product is CATSDAHTSGGYEQYF.

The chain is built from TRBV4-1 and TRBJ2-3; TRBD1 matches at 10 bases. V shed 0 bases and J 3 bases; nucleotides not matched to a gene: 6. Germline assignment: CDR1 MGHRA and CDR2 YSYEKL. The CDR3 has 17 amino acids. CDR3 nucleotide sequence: TGCGCCAGCAGCCAAGATGGGGGACAGGGGTCTACAGATACGCAGTATTTT. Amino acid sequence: CASSQDGGQGSTDTQYF.

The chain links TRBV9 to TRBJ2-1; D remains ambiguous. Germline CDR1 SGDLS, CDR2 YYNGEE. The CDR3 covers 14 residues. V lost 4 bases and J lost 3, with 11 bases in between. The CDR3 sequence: CASSPGSYYNEQFF. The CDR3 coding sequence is TGTGCCAGCAGCCCAGGTTCTTACTACAATGAGCAGTTCTTC.

The DNA of the CDR3 is TGCAGTGCTAGTAACAGCCTGTACGAGCAGTACTTC. This sequence encodes CSASNSLYEQYF. The V gene is TRBV20-1, the J gene TRBJ2-7; D is uncertain. V was pared by 3 bases and J by 4 bases, with 10 bases between. The germline V gene has CDR1 DFQATT and CDR2 SNEGSKA (reference sequence). The CDR3 spans 12 residues.

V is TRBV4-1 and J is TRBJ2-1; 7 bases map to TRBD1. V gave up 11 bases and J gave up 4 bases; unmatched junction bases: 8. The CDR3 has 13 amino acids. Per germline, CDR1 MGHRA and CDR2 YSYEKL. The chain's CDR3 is CAGSGQRYNEQFF. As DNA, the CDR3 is TGCGCCGGATCGGGACAGAGATACAATGAGCAGTTCTTC.